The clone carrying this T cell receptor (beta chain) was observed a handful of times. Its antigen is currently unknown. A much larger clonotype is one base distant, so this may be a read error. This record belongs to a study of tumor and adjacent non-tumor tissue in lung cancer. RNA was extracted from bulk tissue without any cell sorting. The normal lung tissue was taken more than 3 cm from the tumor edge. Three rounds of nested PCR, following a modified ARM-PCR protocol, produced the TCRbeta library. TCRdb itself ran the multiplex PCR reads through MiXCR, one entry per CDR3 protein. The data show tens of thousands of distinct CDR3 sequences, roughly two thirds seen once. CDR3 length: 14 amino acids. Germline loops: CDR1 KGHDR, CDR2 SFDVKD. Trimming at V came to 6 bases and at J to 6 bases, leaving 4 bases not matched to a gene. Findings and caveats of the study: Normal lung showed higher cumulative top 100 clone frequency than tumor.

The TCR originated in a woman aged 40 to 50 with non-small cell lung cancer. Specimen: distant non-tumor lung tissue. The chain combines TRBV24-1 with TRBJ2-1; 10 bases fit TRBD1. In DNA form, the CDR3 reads TGTGCCACCAGTAGGGGACAGGGGTGCAATGAGCAGTTCTTC. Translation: CATSRGQGCNEQFF.